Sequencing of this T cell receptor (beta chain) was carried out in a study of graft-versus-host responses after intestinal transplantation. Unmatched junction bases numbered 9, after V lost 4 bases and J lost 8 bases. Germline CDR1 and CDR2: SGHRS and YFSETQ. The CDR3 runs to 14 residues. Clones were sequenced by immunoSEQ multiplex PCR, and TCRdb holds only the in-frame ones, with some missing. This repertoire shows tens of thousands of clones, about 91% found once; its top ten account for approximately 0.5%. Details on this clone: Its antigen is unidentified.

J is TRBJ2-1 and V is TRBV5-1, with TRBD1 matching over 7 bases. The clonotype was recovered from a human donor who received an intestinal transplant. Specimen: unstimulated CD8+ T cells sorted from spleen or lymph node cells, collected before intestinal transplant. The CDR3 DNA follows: TGCGCCAGCAGCCCGGGGACAGCTAAGGATGAGCAGTTCTTC. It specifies CASSPGTAKDEQFF.